This is a list of T cell receptor beta chains from one sample in a study of Graves' ophthalmopathy and Graves' hyperthyroidism. TCRdb recomputed calls from the multiplex PCR reads with MiXCR, one row per CDR3 protein. The table includes over 200,000 distinct CDR3 sequences, around 28% detected once. Input material: peripheral blood. The receptors stem from a man aged 45-65 years with Graves' ophthalmopathy. Each CDR3 is given with its conserved first and last residue. Fields, in order: clone size, V gene, D gene, J gene, CDR3 length, CDR3 protein. D genes are given only for firm matches. The listing skips clone size in some rows; elsewhere it reads once, few, many or a size class.

many	TRBV28	TRBD2	TRBJ2-5	17	CASSTTPGLAVQEAQYF
many	TRBV7-3	TRBD2	TRBJ2-7	14	CASSLELAASEQYF
many	TRBV28	TRBD1	TRBJ1-2	13	CASRTGEFYGYTF
many	TRBV20-1	NA	TRBJ1-1	16	CSARDLLQGLNTEAFF
many	TRBV7-2	NA	TRBJ1-1	13	CASSLATGREAFF
NA	TRBV7-2	NA	TRBJ2-7	13	CASRRRQDYEQYF
many	TRBV25-1	NA	TRBJ1-6	13	CASSSAGNSPLHF
many	TRBV11-2	NA	TRBJ2-7	14	CASSPHLTGSEQYF
many	TRBV29-1	NA	TRBJ2-7	12	CSVPDGAYEQYF
few	TRBV11-2	NA	TRBJ2-5	14	CASSLAPAAETQYF
many	TRBV4-2	NA	TRBJ2-7	14	CASSQEASVYEQYF
many	TRBV7-2	TRBD2	TRBJ2-7	15	CASSLSGRTSYEQYF
many	TRBV28	NA	TRBJ2-7	11	CASSFMMEQYF
NA	TRBV28	NA	TRBJ1-1	15	CASSLGGNRDTEAFF
many	TRBV3-1	NA	TRBJ1-2	14	CASSQEGSGYGYTF
few	TRBV28	TRBD1	TRBJ1-2	14	CASRAGTVNYGYTF
many	TRBV11-2	TRBD2	TRBJ2-7	14	CASSLASGMNEQYF
many	TRBV7-9	NA	TRBJ2-7	12	CASSLTSYEQYF
NA	TRBV6-5	NA	TRBJ1-5	15	CASSYSRQTNQPQHF
many	TRBV7-9	NA	TRBJ2-7	16	CASSAPDPESSYEQYF